Presented here are 29 T cell receptor beta chains from one specimen sequenced in a study of identifying expanded T cells in peripheral blood. Only in-frame clones appear in the TCRdb table, and some are missing; sequencing was by immunoSEQ multiplex PCR. The sample carries under 85,000 clones, about 83% recorded once. Material: blood. The receptors come from a person aged 18-70 years in good health.

The chain uses TRBV4-1 and TRBJ1-2; 8 positions match TRBD1. CDR3 length equals 19 residues. V shed 0 bases and J 6 bases; nucleotides not matched to a gene: 18. CDR1 is MGHRA, CDR2 YSYEKL, per germline. CDR3 in amino acids: CASSQDDRGSYNGRDGYTF. DNA for the CDR3: TGCGCCAGCAGCCAAGATGACAGGGGATCGTATAACGGACGGGATGGCTACACCTTC.

The J gene is TRBJ2-1, the V gene TRBV7-3; D gene ambiguous. The CDR3 is 15 amino acids. Trimming left V 5 bases short and J 7 bases short, with 18 bases between. CDR1 is SGHTA and CDR2 is FQGTGA in the germline V gene. The CDR3 bases are TGTGCCAGCAGCAAACAGCCAAACCAGAGGAATGAGCAGTTCTTC. Its translation is CASSKQPNQRNEQFF.

This chain connects TRBV4-1 to TRBJ2-7; D is ambiguous. The V gene's germline CDR1 is MGHRA and CDR2 YSYEKL. This CDR3 contains 15 residues. Trimming removed 0 bases from V and 0 bases from J, with 9 bases in between. The DNA of the CDR3 is TGCGCCAGCAGCCAAGAGGTAGTCAGCTCCTACGAGCAGTACTTC. It encodes CASSQEVVSSYEQYF.

This clone is a singleton in its sample. V usage is TRBV28 and J usage is TRBJ1-4, with 8 bases matching TRBD1. Germline V CDR1 and CDR2: MDHEN, SYDVKM. The trim removed 6 bases at V and 7 bases at J, leaving 16 bases unmatched. This CDR3 contains 17 residues. CDR3: CASSHYQTGVRSEKLFF. CDR3 sequence (DNA): TGTGCCAGCAGCCACTACCAGACAGGGGTTCGTTCTGAAAAACTGTTTTTT.

This chain links TRBV5-1 with TRBJ2-3, with 7 bases that match TRBD1. With V trimmed by 0 bases and J by 2 bases, 6 bases remained unmatched. The CDR3 is 16 amino acids. CDR1 is SGHRS and CDR2 is YFSETQ in the germline V gene. CDR3 amino acids: CASSLGQGRDTDTQYF. CDR3 DNA sequence: TGCGCCAGCAGCTTGGGACAGGGAAGGGACACAGATACGCAGTATTTT.

The rearrangement uses TRBV7-2 and TRBJ2-7; D may be TRBD1 (6 bases). The V end was cut by 3 bases, the J end by 6 bases, with 18 bases between. Germline CDR1 and CDR2: SGHTA and FQGNSA. The CDR3 totals 15 residues. CDR3: CASSLTGPGASEQYF. The CDR3 DNA follows: TGTGCCAGCAGCTTGACCGGGCCAGGGGCCTCCGAGCAGTACTTC.

With regard to this clone: One junction end disagrees with the germline gene, perhaps due to a read error. This chain connects TRBV7-7 to TRBJ2-5; no clear D. Germline-derived CDR1 and CDR2 are SSHAT and FNYEAQ (reference sequence). CDR3 length equals 14 residues. For the CDR3, the DNA is TGTGCTAGCAGTCTTACTGGGGAAGGGGAGACCCAGTACTTC. Amino acids: CASSLTGEGETQYF.

The chain employs TRBV28 and TRBJ2-3; 12 nucleotides match TRBD2. The J segment lost 4 bases and the V segment lost 6 bases, leaving 5 bases of the junction unmatched. In germline, CDR1 is MDHEN, CDR2 SYDVKM. There are 15 residues in the CDR3. CDR3 loop: CASRRLAGDADTQYF. CDR3 bases: TGTGCCAGCAGACGACTAGCGGGAGACGCAGATACGCAGTATTTT.

J is TRBJ2-7 and V is TRBV19, with 7 positions matching TRBD2. The V gene end was trimmed by 1 base and the J gene end by 3 bases; junction bases not matched to a gene: 3. The CDR3 is 14 residues long. Germline loops: CDR1 LNHDA, CDR2 SQIVND (reference sequence). The CDR3 reads CASSIVGRDYEQYF. CDR3 nucleotide sequence: TGTGCCAGTAGTATAGTAGGGAGGGACTACGAGCAGTACTTC.

This clone was recorded many times. The genes are TRBV5-1 and TRBJ1-1, with D possibly being TRBD1 (5 bases). V lost 6 bases, J lost 0 bases, and 12 bases lay in between. Germline V gives CDR1 SGHRS, CDR2 YFSETQ. The CDR3 consists of 14 residues. In DNA form, the CDR3 reads TGCGCCAGCAAAGGGGATTCAATGAACACTGAAGCTTTCTTT. Translating it yields CASKGDSMNTEAFF.

This chain uses TRBV19 with TRBJ1-4; D is possibly TRBD1 (5 bases). Germline-derived CDR1 and CDR2 are LNHDA and SQIVND (reference sequence). This CDR3 spans 14 amino acids. The germline V and J ends were trimmed by 6 bases and 3 bases, with 11 bases remaining between them. CDR3 in amino acids: CASRLEGANEKLFF. CDR3 DNA sequence: TGTGCCAGTAGGCTGGAAGGGGCTAATGAAAAACTGTTTTTT.

V gene TRBV25-1 combines with J gene TRBJ2-5; D gene uncertain. The V and J ends lost 8 bases and 2 bases respectively, with 9 bases between them. The CDR3 contains 12 residues. Per the germline V gene, CDR1 is MGHDK and CDR2 is SYGVNS. CDR3: CASARIQETQYF. The CDR3, as DNA: TGTGCCAGCGCCAGGATTCAAGAGACCCAGTACTTC. The full variable domain, its missing parts supplied by reference TRBV25-1 and TRBJ2-5, is EADIYQTPRYLVIGTGKKITLECSQTMGHDKMYWYQQDPGMELHLIHYSYGVNSTEKGDLSSESTVSRIRTEHFPLTLESARPSHTSQYLCASARIQETQYFGPGTRLLVL.

This chain connects TRBV7-2 to TRBJ2-5, with TRBD2 matching 12 bases. Germline CDR1 SGHTA, CDR2 FQGNSA. This CDR3 has 15 residues. J gave up 4 bases and V 5 bases, and 5 bases lay outside the gene matches. The CDR3 bases are TGTGCCAGCAGCCCGACTAGCGGGAGCGGAGAGACCCAGTACTTC. Translating it yields CASSPTSGSGETQYF. The entire variable domain, with the rest obtained from reference TRBV7-2 and TRBJ2-5, is as follows: GAGVSQSPSNKVTEKGKDVELRCDPISGHTALYWYRQSLGQGLEFLIYFQGNSAPDKSGLPSDRFSAERTGGSVSTLTIQRTQQEDSAVYLCASSPTSGSGETQYFGPGTRLLVL.

The rearrangement links TRBV7-2 to TRBJ2-1, with D tentatively TRBD2 (6 bases). The CDR3 runs 14 residues. CDR1 is SGHTA, CDR2 FQGNSA, per germline. V lost 5 bases and J lost 9, with 17 bases in between. CDR3 sequence reads: CASSMRRETPEQFF. The DNA of the CDR3 is TGTGCCAGCAGCATGAGGAGGGAGACGCCTGAGCAGTTCTTC.

This chain joins TRBV4-1 and TRBJ2-1; D gene ambiguous. CDR3 length: 16 amino acids. Trimming took 1 base from V and 3 from J, leaving 13 bases between them. CDR1 and CDR2 from the germline V gene are MGHRA and YSYEKL. CDR3 amino acids: CASSQVDLISYNEQFF. The CDR3 nucleotides are TGCGCCAGCAGCCAAGTGGACCTTATTAGCTACAATGAGCAGTTCTTC.

The chain combines TRBV4-2 with TRBJ2-5; 8 bases map to TRBD2. The V and J ends lost 0 bases and 5 bases, in that order; junction bases with no gene match: 5. The germline gives CDR1 LGHNA, CDR2 YNFKEQ. The CDR3 contains 15 residues. CDR3: CASSQDLAGWETQYF. In nucleotides, the CDR3 is TGTGCCAGCAGCCAAGACTTAGCGGGATGGGAGACCCAGTACTTC.

The chain has TRBV7-6 and TRBJ1-1; D is possibly TRBD1 (5 bases). Trimming took 5 bases from V and 1 from J, leaving 11 bases between them. CDR3 length equals 14 residues. Germline V gives CDR1 SGHVS, CDR2 FNYEAQ. In DNA form, the CDR3 reads TGTGCCAGCAGCGCCCAGACAGAGAACACTGAAGCTTTCTTT. This gives the protein CASSAQTENTEAFF.

This clone came up many times. The rearrangement uses TRBV4-2 and TRBJ2-1; 12 positions agree with TRBD2. V lost 0 bases and J lost 7; bases outside the gene matches: 4. This CDR3 region has 16 residues. Germline V CDR1 and CDR2: LGHNA, YNFKEQ. The CDR3 nucleotides read TGTGCCAGCAGCCAAGATGAGACTAGCGGGAGTAATGAGCAGTTCTTC. This encodes CASSQDETSGSNEQFF.

The V gene is TRBV19, the J gene TRBJ2-1; 9 bases are shared with TRBD1. The V gene end was trimmed by 4 bases and the J gene end by 7 bases; junction bases not matched to a gene: 8. This CDR3 has 15 residues. Germline V gene sequence: CDR1 LNHDA, CDR2 SQIVND (reference sequence). CDR3 sequence reads: CASSTGQGVDNEQFF. The CDR3 DNA is TGTGCCAGTAGTACGGGACAGGGAGTGGATAATGAGCAGTTCTTC.

V usage is TRBV7-2 and J usage is TRBJ2-5, with D possibly matching TRBD1 (5 bases). CDR3 length: 14 residues. Trimming removed 1 base at V and 1 base at J, with 7 bases between. The V gene's germline CDR1 is SGHTA and CDR2 FQGNSA. CDR3 protein: CASSLDRFQETQYF. The CDR3 DNA is TGTGCCAGCAGCTTAGACAGGTTCCAAGAGACCCAGTACTTC.

This chain links TRBV29-1 with TRBJ2-1; a weak D match, TRBD2 (5 bases). The CDR3 is 13 amino acids. V was clipped by 8 bases and J by 6 bases, with 17 bases between them. Germline loops: CDR1 SQVTM, CDR2 ANQGSEA. Written as DNA, the CDR3 is TGCAGCCTAGGACCCGGACGGGGCAATGAGCAGTTCTTC. Encoded protein: CSLGPGRGNEQFF.

The chain carries TRBV6-6 and TRBJ2-7, with a tentative D call TRBD1 (6 bases). This CDR3 is built from 15 residues. Trimming left V 6 bases short and J 2 bases short, with 17 bases between. Germline CDR1 MNHNY, CDR2 SVGAGI (reference sequence). In DNA, the CDR3 is TGTGCCAGCAGCACTGTAGGGGGTGTGACCTACGAGCAGTACTTC. Translation: CASSTVGGVTYEQYF.

The J gene is TRBJ2-1, the V gene TRBV7-2; 16 bases map to TRBD2. The CDR3 loop spans 15 amino acids. With 7 bases clipped from V and 12 bases from J, the junction kept 9 bases outside the gene matches. The germline V gene has CDR1 SGHTA and CDR2 FQGNSA. The CDR3: CASIPGLAGGGRQFF. The CDR3 nucleotides read TGTGCCAGCATCCCGGGACTAGCGGGAGGGGGTCGGCAGTTCTTC.

The chain joins TRBV19 to TRBJ1-1; D unresolved. The CDR3 covers 13 residues. V gave up 6 bases and J gave up 4 bases, with 12 bases separating them. The germline gives CDR1 LNHDA, CDR2 SQIVND (reference sequence). CDR3 sequence (DNA): TGTGCCAGTAGCGGAGACTTACGCACTGAAGCTTTCTTT. This encodes CASSGDLRTEAFF.

The chain is built from TRBV9 and TRBJ1-1; D unresolved. The CDR3 sequence is 14 residues long. The germline gives CDR1 SGDLS, CDR2 YYNGEE. With 3 bases removed from V and 1 base from J, the gap between germline ends came to 10 bases. CDR3 region: CASSEGPKNTEAFF. CDR3 DNA sequence: TGTGCCAGCAGCGAGGGTCCGAAGAACACTGAAGCTTTCTTT.

The J gene is TRBJ2-3, the V gene TRBV6-6, with TRBD2 identical over 9 bases. J gave up 4 bases and V 0 bases, and 2 bases lay outside the gene matches. The germline gives CDR1 MNHNY, CDR2 SVGAGI (reference sequence). The CDR3 is 15 amino acids. The CDR3 region has the DNA TGTGCCAGCAGTTACTCTAGCGGGAGCCCAGATACGCAGTATTTT. Residues: CASSYSSGSPDTQYF.

This rearrangement joins TRBV19 to TRBJ2-7; D is ambiguous. Germline V gene lookup returns CDR1 LNHDA and CDR2 SQIVND (reference sequence). This CDR3 is built from 15 residues. V was clipped by 6 bases and J by 2 bases, with 17 bases between them. The DNA for the CDR3 is TGTGCCAGTAGCGAGGACGGAAGTCAAGCCTACGAGCAGTACTTC. Amino acid sequence: CASSEDGSQAYEQYF.

V and J are TRBV7-2 and TRBJ2-2, with D maybe TRBD1 (6 bases). The CDR3 loop spans 15 amino acids. CDR1 SGHTA and CDR2 FQGNSA come from the germline V gene. With 3 bases removed from V and 5 bases from J, the gap between germline ends came to 13 bases. The chain's CDR3 is CASSLVAGATGELFF. The CDR3 region has the DNA TGTGCCAGCAGCTTGGTGGCAGGGGCGACCGGGGAGCTGTTTTTT.

V and J are TRBV10-3 and TRBJ2-3; TRBD2 is a possible D gene (5 bases). V was shortened by 3 bases and J by 5 bases, with 15 bases between the two germline ends. This CDR3 has 15 residues. In germline, CDR1 is ENHRY, CDR2 SYGVKD. This CDR3 reads CAISDSDPRQDTQYF. CDR3 nucleotide sequence: TGTGCCATCAGTGATAGCGACCCCAGACAAGATACGCAGTATTTT.